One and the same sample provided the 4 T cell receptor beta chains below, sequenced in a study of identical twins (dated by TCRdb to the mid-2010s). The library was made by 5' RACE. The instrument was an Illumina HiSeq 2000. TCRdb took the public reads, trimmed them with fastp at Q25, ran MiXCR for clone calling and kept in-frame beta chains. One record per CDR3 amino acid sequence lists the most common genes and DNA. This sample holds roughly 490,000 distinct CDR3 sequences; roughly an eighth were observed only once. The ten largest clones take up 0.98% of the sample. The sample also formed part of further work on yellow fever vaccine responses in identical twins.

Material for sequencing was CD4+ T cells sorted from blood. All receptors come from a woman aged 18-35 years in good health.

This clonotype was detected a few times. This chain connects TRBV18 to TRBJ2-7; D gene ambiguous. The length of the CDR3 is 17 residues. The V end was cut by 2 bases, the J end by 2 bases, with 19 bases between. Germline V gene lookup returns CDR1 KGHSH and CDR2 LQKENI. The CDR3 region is CASSPGRPPFLTYEQYF. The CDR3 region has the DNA TGTGCCAGCTCACCAGGCAGGCCCCCCTTCTTAACCTACGAGCAGTACTTC.

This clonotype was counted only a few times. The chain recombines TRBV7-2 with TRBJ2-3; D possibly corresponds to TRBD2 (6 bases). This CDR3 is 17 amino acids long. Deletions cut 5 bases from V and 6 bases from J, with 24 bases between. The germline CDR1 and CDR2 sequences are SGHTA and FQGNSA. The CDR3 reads CASSLGPGLAPTDTQYF. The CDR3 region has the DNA TGTGCCAGCAGCCTGGGCCCGGGACTGGCGCCGACGGATACGCAGTATTTT.

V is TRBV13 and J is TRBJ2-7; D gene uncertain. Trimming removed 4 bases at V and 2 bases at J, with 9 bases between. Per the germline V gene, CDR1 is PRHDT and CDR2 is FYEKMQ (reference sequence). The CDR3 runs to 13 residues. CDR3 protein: CASSSGVTYEQYF. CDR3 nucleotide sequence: TGTGCCAGCAGCTCCGGAGTTACCTACGAGCAGTACTTC.

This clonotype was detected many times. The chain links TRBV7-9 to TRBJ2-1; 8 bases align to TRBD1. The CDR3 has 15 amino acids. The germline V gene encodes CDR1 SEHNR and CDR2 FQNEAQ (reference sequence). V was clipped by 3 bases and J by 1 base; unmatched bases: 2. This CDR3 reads CASSFTGGSYNEQFF. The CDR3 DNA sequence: TGTGCCAGCAGCTTTACAGGGGGGTCCTACAATGAGCAGTTCTTC.